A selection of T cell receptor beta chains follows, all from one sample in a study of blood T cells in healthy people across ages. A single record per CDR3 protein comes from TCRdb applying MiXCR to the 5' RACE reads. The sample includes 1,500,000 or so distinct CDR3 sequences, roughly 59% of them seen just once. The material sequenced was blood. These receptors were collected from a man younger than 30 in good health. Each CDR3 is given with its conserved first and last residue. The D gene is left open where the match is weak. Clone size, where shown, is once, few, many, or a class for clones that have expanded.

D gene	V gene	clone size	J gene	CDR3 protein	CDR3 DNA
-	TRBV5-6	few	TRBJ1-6	CASSPYVGASSYNSPLHF	TGTGCCAGCAGCCCTTACGTGGGGGCCAGCTCCTATAATTCACCCCTCCACTTT
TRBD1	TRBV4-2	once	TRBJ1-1	CASSQDGSGGYGTEAFF	TGTGCCAGCAGCCAAGATGGGTCAGGGGGCTACGGCACTGAAGCTTTCTTT
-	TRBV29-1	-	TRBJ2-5	CSVAMVLLNEQYF	TGCAGCGTTGCGATGGTCCTACTCAATGAGCAGTACTTC
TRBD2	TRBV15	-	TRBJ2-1	CATSLGTSVRYNEQFF	TGTGCCACCAGCTTGGGGACTAGTGTAAGATACAATGAGCAGTTCTTC
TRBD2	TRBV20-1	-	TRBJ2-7	CSAESGTTNYEQYF	TGCAGTGCTGAATCCGGGACTACCAATTACGAGCAGTACTTC
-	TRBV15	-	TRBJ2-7	CATSRDTNSYEQYF	TGTGCCACCAGCAGAGATACTAACTCCTACGAGCAGTACTTC
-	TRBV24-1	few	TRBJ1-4	CATSDLGRVPEGEKLFF	TGTGCCACCAGTGATTTGGGACGGGTACCGGAGGGGGAAAAACTGTTTTTT
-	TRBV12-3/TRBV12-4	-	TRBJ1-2	CASSLVWAADGYTF	TGTGCCAGCAGTTTAGTTTGGGCAGCTGATGGCTACACCTTC
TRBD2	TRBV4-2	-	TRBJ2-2	CAGSQDGAGGAGELFF	TGTGCCGGCAGCCAAGATGGAGCGGGAGGGGCCGGGGAGCTGTTTTTT
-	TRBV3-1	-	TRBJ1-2	CASSQEYSWSGYTF	TGTGCCAGCAGCCAAGAGTACAGCTGGAGCGGCTACACCTTC
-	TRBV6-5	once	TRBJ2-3	CASSPYASTDTQNF	TGTGCCAGCAGTCCTTACGCCAGCACAGATACGCAGAATTTT
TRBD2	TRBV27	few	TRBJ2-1	CASSMGTSGSEQFF	TGTGCCAGCAGTATGGGGACTAGCGGGAGTGAGCAGTTCTTC
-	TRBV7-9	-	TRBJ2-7	CASSGGQNYEQYF	TGTGCCAGCAGCGGGGGACAAAACTACGAGCAGTACTTC
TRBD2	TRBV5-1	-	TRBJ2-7	CASSFPPGGSRNEQYF	TGCGCCAGCAGCTTTCCTCCGGGCGGGAGTCGGAACGAGCAGTACTTC
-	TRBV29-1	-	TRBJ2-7	CSGLIYGDGEQYF	TGCAGCGGCCTTATCTATGGGGATGGCGAGCAGTACTTC
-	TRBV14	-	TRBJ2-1	CASSQSQENEQFF	TGTGCCAGCAGCCAGTCACAGGAAAATGAGCAGTTCTTC
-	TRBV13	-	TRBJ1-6	CASSFGGALGSPLHF	TGTGCCAGCAGCTTCGGGGGGGCGCTTGGTTCACCCCTCCACTTT
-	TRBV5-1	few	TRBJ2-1	CASSLAVAEQSRNEQFF	TGCGCCAGCAGCTTGGCTGTAGCGGAGCAATCCCGCAATGAGCAGTTCTTC
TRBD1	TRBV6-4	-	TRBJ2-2	CASSNRDRSTGELFF	TGTGCCAGCAGTAACCGGGACAGGAGCACCGGGGAGCTGTTTTTT
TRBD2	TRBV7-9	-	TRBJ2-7	CASSSPLAGGFEQYF	TGTGCCAGCAGCTCGCCACTAGCGGGAGGCTTCGAGCAGTACTTC